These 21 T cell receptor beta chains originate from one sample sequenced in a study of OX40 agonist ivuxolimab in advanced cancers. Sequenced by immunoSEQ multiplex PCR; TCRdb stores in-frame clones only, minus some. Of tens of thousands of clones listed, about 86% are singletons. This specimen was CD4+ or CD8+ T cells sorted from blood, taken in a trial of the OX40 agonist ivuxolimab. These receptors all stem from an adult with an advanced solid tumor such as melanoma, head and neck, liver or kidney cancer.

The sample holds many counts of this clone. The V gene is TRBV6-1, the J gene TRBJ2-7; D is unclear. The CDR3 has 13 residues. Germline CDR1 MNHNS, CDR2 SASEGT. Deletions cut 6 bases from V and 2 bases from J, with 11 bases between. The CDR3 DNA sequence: TGTGCCAGCAGCAACATGGCCCCCTACGAGCAGTACTTC. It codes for CASSNMAPYEQYF.

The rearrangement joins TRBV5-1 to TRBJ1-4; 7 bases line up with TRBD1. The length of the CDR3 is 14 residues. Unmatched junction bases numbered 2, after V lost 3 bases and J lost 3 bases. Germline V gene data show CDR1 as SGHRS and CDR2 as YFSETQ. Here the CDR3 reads CASSSGTANEKLFF. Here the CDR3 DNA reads TGCGCCAGCAGCTCGGGGACAGCTAATGAAAAACTGTTTTTT.

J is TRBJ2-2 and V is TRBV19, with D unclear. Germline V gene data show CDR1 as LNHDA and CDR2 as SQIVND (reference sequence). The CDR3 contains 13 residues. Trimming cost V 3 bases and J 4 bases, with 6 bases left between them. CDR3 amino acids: CASSIIFTGELFF. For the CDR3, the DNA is TGTGCCAGTAGTATTATCTTCACCGGGGAGCTGTTTTTT.

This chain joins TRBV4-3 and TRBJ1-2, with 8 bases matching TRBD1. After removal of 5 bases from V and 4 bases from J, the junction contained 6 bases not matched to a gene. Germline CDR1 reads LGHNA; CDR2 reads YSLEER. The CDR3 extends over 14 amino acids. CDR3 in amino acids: CASSADRASYGYTF. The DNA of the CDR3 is TGCGCCAGCAGCGCGGACAGGGCAAGCTATGGCTACACCTTC.

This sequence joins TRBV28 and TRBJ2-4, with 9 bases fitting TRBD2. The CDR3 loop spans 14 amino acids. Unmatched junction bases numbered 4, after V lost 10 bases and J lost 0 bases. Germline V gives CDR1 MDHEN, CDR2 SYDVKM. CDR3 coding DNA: TGTGCCACCGCGACTAGCGGAGCCAAAAACATTCAGTACTTC. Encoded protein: CATATSGAKNIQYF.

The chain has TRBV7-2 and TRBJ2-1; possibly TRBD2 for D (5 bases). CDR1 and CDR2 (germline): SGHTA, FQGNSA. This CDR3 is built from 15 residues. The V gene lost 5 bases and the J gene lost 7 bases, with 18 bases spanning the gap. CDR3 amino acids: CASSRRVSNLNEQFF. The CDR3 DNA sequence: TGTGCCAGCAGCCGGCGGGTTAGTAATTTGAATGAGCAGTTCTTC. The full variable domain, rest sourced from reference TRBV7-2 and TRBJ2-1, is GAGVSQSPSNKVTEKGKDVELRCDPISGHTALYWYRQSLGQGLEFLIYFQGNSAPDKSGLPSDRFSAERTGGSVSTLTIQRTQQEDSAVYLCASSRRVSNLNEQFFGPGTRLTVL.

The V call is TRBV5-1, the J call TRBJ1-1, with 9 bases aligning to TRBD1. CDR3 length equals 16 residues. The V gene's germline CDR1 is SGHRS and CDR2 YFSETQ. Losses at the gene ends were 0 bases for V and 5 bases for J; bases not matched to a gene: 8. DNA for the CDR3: TGCGCCAGCAGCTTGGGGGGACAGGGAGGATGGACTGAAGCTTTCTTT. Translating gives CASSLGGQGGWTEAFF.

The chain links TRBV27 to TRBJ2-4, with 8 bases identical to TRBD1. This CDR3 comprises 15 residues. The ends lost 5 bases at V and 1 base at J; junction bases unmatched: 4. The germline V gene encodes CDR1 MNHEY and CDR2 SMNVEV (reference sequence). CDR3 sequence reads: CASSVNRGAKNIQYF. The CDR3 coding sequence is TGTGCCAGCAGTGTTAACAGGGGGGCCAAAAACATTCAGTACTTC.

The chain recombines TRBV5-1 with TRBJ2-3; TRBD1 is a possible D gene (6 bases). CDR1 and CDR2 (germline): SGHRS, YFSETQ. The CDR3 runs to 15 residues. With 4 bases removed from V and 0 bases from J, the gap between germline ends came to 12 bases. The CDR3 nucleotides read TGCGCCAGCAGCCAACTGGGGGCTAGCACAGATACGCAGTATTTT. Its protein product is CASSQLGASTDTQYF. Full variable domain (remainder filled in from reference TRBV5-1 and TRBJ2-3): KAGVTQTPRYLIKTRGQQVTLSCSPISGHRSVSWYQQTPGQGLQFLFEYFSETQRNKGNFPGRFSGRQFSNSRSEMNVSTLELGDSALYLCASSQLGASTDTQYFGPGTRLTVL.

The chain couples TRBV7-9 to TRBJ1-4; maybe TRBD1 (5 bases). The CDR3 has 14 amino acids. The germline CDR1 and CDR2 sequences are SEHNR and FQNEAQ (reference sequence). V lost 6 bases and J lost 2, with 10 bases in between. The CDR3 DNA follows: TGTGCCAGCAGGAGCGGGACGACTAATGAAAAACTGTTTTTT. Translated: CASRSGTTNEKLFF.

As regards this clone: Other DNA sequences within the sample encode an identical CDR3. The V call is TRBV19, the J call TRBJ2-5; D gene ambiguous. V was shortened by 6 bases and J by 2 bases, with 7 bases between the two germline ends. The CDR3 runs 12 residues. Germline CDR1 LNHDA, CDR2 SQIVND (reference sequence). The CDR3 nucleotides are TGTGCCAGTAGCGGCAGACAAGAGACCCAGTACTTC. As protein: CASSGRQETQYF.

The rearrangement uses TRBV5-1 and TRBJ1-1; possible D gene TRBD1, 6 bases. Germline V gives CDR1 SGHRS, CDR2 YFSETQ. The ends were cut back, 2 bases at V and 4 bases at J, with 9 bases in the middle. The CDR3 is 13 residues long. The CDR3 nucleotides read TGCGCCAGCAGCTTAAGGGGGGGCACTGAAGCTTTCTTT. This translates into CASSLRGGTEAFF.

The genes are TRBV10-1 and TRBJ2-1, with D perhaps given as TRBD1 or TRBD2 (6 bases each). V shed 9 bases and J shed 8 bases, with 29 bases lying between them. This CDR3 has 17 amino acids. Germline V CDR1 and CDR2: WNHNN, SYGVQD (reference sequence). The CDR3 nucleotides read TGCGCCAGTTTTCAAAACAATGAGGGGCCAGGGGAGGATGAGCAGTTCTTC. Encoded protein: CASFQNNEGPGEDEQFF.

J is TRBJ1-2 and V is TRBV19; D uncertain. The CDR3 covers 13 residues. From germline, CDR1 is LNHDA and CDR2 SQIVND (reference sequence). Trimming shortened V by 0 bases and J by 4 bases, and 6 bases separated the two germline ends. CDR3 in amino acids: CASSIELAYGYTF. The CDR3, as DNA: TGTGCCAGTAGTATAGAACTAGCCTATGGCTACACCTTC.

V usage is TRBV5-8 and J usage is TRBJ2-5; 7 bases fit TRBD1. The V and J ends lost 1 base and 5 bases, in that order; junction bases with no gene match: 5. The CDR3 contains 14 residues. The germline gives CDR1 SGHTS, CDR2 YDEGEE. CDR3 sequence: CASSLRGPRETQYF. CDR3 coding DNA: TGTGCCAGCAGCTTGAGGGGGCCCAGGGAGACCCAGTACTTC.

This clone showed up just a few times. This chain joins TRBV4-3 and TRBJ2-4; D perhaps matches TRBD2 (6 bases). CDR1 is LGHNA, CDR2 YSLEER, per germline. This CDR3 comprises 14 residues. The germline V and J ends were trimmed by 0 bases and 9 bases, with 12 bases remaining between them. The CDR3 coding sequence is TGCGCCAGCAGCCAAGATACTAGCCGGAGCATTCAGTACTTC. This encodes CASSQDTSRSIQYF.

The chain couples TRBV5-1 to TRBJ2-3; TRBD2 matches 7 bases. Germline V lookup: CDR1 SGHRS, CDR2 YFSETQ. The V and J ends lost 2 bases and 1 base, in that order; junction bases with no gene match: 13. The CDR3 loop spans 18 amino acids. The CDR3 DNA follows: TGCGCCAGCAGCTTACTTTTAATGGCTAGCGGAGGCACAGATACGCAGTATTTT. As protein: CASSLLLMASGGTDTQYF. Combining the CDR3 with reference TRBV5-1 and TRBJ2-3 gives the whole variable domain KAGVTQTPRYLIKTRGQQVTLSCSPISGHRSVSWYQQTPGQGLQFLFEYFSETQRNKGNFPGRFSGRQFSNSRSEMNVSTLELGDSALYLCASSLLLMASGGTDTQYFGPGTRLTVL.

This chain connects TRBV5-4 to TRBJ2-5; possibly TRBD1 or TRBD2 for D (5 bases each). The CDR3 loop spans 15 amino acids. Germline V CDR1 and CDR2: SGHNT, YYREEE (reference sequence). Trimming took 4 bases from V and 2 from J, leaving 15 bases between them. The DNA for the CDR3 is TGTGCCAGCAGCCAGCTGAGGGGCGAACAAGAGACCCAGTACTTC. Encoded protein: CASSQLRGEQETQYF.

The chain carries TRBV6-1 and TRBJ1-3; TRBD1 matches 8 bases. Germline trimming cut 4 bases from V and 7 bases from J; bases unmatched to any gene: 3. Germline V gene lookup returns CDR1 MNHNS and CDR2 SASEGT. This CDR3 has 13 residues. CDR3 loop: CASSVDRENTIYF. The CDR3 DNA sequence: TGTGCCAGCAGTGTGGACAGGGAGAACACCATATATTTT.

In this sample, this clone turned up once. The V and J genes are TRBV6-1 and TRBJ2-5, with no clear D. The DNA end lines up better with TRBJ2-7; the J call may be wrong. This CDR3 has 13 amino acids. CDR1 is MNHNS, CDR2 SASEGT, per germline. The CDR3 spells CASSGRQAYEQYF. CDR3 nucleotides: TGTGCCAGCAGTGGCCGACAAGCCTACGAGCAGTACTTC.

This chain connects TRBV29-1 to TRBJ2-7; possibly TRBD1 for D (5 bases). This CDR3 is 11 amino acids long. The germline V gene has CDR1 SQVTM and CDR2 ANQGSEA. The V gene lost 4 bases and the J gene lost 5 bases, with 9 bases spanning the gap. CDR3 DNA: TGCAGCGTTGTACTGGGGCACGAGCAGTACTTC. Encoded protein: CSVVLGHEQYF.